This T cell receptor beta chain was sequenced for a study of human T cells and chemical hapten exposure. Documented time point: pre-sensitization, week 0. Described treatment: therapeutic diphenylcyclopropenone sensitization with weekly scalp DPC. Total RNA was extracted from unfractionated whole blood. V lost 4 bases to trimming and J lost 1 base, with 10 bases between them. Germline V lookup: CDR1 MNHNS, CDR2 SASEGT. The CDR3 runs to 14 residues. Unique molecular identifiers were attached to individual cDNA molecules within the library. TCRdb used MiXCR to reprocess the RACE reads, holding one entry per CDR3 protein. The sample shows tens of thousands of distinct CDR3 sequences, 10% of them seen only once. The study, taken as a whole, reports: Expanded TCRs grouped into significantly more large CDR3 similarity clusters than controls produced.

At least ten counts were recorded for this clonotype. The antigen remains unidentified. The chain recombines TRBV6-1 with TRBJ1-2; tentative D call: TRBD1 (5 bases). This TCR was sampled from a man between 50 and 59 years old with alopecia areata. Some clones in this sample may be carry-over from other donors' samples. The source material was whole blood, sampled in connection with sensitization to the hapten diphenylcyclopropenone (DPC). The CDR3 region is CASSAGTDNYGYTF. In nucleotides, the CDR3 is TGTGCCAGCAGTGCTGGGACGGATAACTATGGCTACACCTTC.